This T cell receptor beta chain was recorded in a study of cytomegalovirus exposure and HLA in healthy donors. The method was immunoSEQ multiplex PCR; TCRdb's version includes in-frame clones alone and lacks a portion of them. The table has about 130,000 clones, roughly nine tenths seen once. After removal of 6 bases from V and 1 base from J, the junction contained 5 bases not matched to a gene. CDR3 size: 14 residues. From germline, CDR1 is MNHNS and CDR2 SASEGT. The chain has TRBV6-1 and TRBJ1-1; 7 nucleotides align to TRBD1. The sequencing input was PBMCs. The clonotype originates from a woman younger than 35 in good health and CMV-seropositive. Here the CDR3 reads CASRPGQQNTEAFF. The CDR3 nucleotides read TGTGCCAGCAGGCCGGGACAGCAGAACACTGAAGCTTTCTTT.